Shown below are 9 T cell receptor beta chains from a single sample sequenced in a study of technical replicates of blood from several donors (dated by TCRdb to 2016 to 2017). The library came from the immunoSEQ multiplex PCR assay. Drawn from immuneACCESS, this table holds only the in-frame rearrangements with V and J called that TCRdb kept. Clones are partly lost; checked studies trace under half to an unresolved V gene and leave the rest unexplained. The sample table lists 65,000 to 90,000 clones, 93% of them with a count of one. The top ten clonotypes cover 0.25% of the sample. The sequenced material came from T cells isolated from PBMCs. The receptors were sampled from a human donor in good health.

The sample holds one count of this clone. CDR3 amino acids: CASSLSWAGELFF. The CDR3 bases are TGTGCCAGCAGCTTGTCGTGGGCGGGGGAGCTGTTTTTT. This rearrangement joins TRBV5-4 to TRBJ2-2; D not resolved. Germline V CDR1 and CDR2: SGHNT, YYREEE (reference sequence). With 1 base removed from V and 8 bases from J, the gap between germline ends came to 9 bases. The CDR3 consists of 13 residues.

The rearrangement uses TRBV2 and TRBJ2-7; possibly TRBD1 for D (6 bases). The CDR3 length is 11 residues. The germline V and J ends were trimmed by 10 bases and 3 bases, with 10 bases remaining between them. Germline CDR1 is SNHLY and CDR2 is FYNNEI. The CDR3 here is CATRQVYEQYF. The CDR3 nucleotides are TGTGCCACCCGACAGGTCTACGAGCAGTACTTC.

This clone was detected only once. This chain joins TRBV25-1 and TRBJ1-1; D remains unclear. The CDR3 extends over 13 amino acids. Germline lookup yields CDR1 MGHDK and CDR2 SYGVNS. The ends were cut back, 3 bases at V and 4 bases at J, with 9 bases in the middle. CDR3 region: CASSEVRGTEAFF. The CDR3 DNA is TGTGCCAGCAGTGAGGTCCGAGGCACTGAAGCTTTCTTT.

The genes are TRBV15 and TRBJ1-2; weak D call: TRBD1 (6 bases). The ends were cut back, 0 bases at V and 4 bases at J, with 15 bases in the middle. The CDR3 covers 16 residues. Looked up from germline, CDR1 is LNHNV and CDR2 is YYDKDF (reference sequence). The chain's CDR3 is CATSREEGGGLYGYTF. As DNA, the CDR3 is TGTGCCACCAGCAGAGAAGAAGGGGGGGGGCTCTATGGCTACACCTTC.

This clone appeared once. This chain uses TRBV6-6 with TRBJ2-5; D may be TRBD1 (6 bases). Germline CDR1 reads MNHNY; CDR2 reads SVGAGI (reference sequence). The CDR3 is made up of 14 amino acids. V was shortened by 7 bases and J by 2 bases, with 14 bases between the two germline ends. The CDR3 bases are TGTGCCAGCACCCTTAACAGGGATCAAGAGACCCAGTACTTC. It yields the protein CASTLNRDQETQYF.

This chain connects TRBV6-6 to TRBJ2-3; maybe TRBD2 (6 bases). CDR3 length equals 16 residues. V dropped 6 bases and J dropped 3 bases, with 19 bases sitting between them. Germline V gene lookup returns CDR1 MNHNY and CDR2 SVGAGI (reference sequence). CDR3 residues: CASSARTTLRTDTQYF. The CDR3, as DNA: TGTGCCAGCAGCGCCCGGACTACTCTTAGAACAGATACGCAGTATTTT.

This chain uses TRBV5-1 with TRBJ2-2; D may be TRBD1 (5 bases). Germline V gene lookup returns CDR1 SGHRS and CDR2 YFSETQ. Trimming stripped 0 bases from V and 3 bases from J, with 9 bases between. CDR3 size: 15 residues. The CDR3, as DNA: TGCGCCAGCAGCTTGGTGCGCAGGGACACCGGGGAGCTGTTTTTT. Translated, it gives CASSLVRRDTGELFF.

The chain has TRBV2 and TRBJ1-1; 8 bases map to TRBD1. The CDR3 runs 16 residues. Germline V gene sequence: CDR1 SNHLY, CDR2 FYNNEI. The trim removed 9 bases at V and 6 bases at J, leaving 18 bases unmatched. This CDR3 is CARPPGQVPYGAEAFF. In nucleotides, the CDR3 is TGTGCCAGACCACCGGGACAGGTTCCTTATGGGGCTGAAGCTTTCTTT.

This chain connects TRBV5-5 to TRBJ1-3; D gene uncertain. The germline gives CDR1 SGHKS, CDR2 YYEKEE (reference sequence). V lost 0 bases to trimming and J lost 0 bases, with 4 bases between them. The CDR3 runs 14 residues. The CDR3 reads CASSLEPSGNTIYF. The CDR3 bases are TGTGCCAGCAGCTTGGAGCCCTCTGGAAACACCATATATTTT.